Following are 20 T cell receptor beta chains from one sample sequenced in a study of blood T cell repertoires in COVID-19. Repertoires were generated with immunoSEQ multiplex PCR, while TCRdb's copy carries only in-frame clones and drops some. The table lists 250,000 to 300,000 clones, roughly 80% of them singletons. Material for sequencing was PBMCs or T cells enriched from blood (not recorded which). The receptors stem from a man between 40 and 49 years old who had been exposed to COVID-19.

This chain joins TRBV7-6 and TRBJ1-2; the D is unclear. CDR3 length: 16 residues. Germline V gene sequence: CDR1 SGHVS, CDR2 FNYEAQ. V lost 5 bases to trimming and J lost 5 bases, with 21 bases between them. CDR3 DNA sequence: TGTGCCAGCAGCCCGCTACGCGGGGAGGATAGTTATGGCTACACCTTC. Translation: CASSPLRGEDSYGYTF.

The chain couples TRBV12-3 or TRBV12-4 to TRBJ1-2, with D unresolved. There are 11 residues in the CDR3. Trimming shortened V by 5 bases and J by 2 bases, and 3 bases separated the two germline ends. CDR3 protein: CASSLNYGYTF. The CDR3 nucleotides are TGTGCCAGCAGTCTAAACTATGGCTACACCTTC.

The V gene is TRBV30, the J gene TRBJ1-2; 8 bases agree with TRBD1. The CDR3 is made up of 14 amino acids. Germline CDR1 is GTSNPN and CDR2 is SVGIG (reference sequence). The V segment lost 3 bases and the J segment 1 base; nucleotides outside the gene matches: 4. The CDR3 DNA reads as TGTGCCTGGAGAGACAGGGGTTTTAACTATGGCTACACCTTC. This encodes CAWRDRGFNYGYTF.

The chain couples TRBV3-1 (or the pseudogene TRBV3-2) to TRBJ2-7; 8 bases are shared with TRBD2. Germline V CDR1 and CDR2: LGHDT, YNNKEL (reference sequence). The CDR3 covers 14 residues. J was trimmed by 6 bases and V by 2 bases; bases with no gene match: 6. This chain's CDR3 is CASSQKGLAPEQYF. Here the CDR3 DNA reads TGTGCCAGCAGCCAAAAAGGACTAGCTCCCGAGCAGTACTTC.

The CDR3 nucleotides read TGTGCCAGCAGACCCACATTAACAGGATTCACAGATACGCAGTATTTT. Its translation: CASRPTLTGFTDTQYF. The rearrangement uses TRBV3-1 (or the pseudogene TRBV3-2) and TRBJ2-3; a possible D gene is TRBD1 (5 bases). The CDR3 contains 16 residues. Trimming pared 6 bases from V and 2 bases from J, leaving 18 bases between. CDR1 is LGHDT and CDR2 is YNNKEL in the germline V gene (reference sequence).

This clone was detected once. The chain links TRBV6-4 to TRBJ2-1; D ambiguous. The CDR3 consists of 15 residues. The germline V gene encodes CDR1 MRHNA and CDR2 SNTAGT. V was shortened by 3 bases and J by 0 bases, with 9 bases between the two germline ends. CDR3 sequence (DNA): TGTGCCAGCAGTGAACAGCCTTACTCCTACAATGAGCAGTTCTTC. As protein: CASSEQPYSYNEQFF.

V gene TRBV7-9 combines with J gene TRBJ2-3, with TRBD2 matching 8 bases. V gave up 8 bases and J gave up 2 bases; unmatched junction bases: 21. The CDR3 is 19 residues long. Germline V lookup: CDR1 SEHNR, CDR2 FQNEAQ (reference sequence). CDR3 amino acids: CASASRTSGPAAITDTQYF. The CDR3, as DNA: TGTGCCAGCGCCTCCAGAACTAGCGGACCTGCCGCGATCACAGATACGCAGTATTTT.

The chain carries TRBV6-1 and TRBJ2-7, with 7 bases matching TRBD2. CDR1 and CDR2 from the germline V gene are MNHNS and SASEGT. V shed 3 bases and J 6 bases; nucleotides not matched to a gene: 8. The CDR3 covers 14 residues. CDR3 bases: TGTGCCAGCAGTGATGGGGGGAGCGGGATCGAGCAGTACTTC. This gives the protein CASSDGGSGIEQYF.

V is TRBV7-9 and J is TRBJ1-5, with D unclear. The CDR3 consists of 15 residues. The V end was cut by 5 bases, the J end by 1 base, with 12 bases between. Germline CDR1 is SEHNR and CDR2 is FQNEAQ (reference sequence). CDR3 sequence reads: CASSPEGGSNQPQHF. The CDR3, as DNA: TGTGCCAGCAGCCCGGAGGGAGGAAGCAATCAGCCCCAGCATTTT.

The chain joins TRBV6-5 to TRBJ1-4; TRBD1 aligns across 8 bases. V shed 0 bases and J 8 bases; nucleotides not matched to a gene: 5. This CDR3 region has 15 residues. Germline V lookup: CDR1 MNHEY, CDR2 SVGAGI. CDR3 DNA: TGTGCCAGCAGTTACTCCCCGGGACAGGCAGAAAAACTGTTTTTT. Amino acids: CASSYSPGQAEKLFF.

This chain links TRBV6-5 with TRBJ1-1; 10 bases line up with TRBD1. CDR3 length equals 16 residues. J gave up 3 bases and V 2 bases, and 6 bases lay outside the gene matches. Germline V gene sequence: CDR1 MNHEY, CDR2 SVGAGI. The chain's CDR3 is CASSYGTGASHTEAFF. For the CDR3, the DNA is TGTGCCAGCAGTTACGGGACAGGGGCATCACACACTGAAGCTTTCTTT.

The rearrangement uses TRBV7-8 and TRBJ1-5; D possibly corresponds to TRBD1 (5 bases). There are 17 residues in the CDR3. Per the germline V gene, CDR1 is SGHVS and CDR2 is FQNEAQ. Trimming took 0 bases from V and 4 from J, leaving 16 bases between them. The CDR3, as DNA: TGTGCCAGCAGCTTAGCGCCGGCAGGGTCCTTTAATCAGCCCCAGCATTTT. Amino acids: CASSLAPAGSFNQPQHF.

The chain joins TRBV7-9 to TRBJ2-7; TRBD2 aligns across 8 bases. J gave up 0 bases and V 5 bases, and 12 bases lay outside the gene matches. The CDR3 sequence is 17 residues long. Looked up from germline, CDR1 is SEHNR and CDR2 is FQNEAQ (reference sequence). DNA for the CDR3: TGTGCCAGCAGCCCTGACCGCGGGAGGCTGGGCTCCTACGAGCAGTACTTC. It yields the protein CASSPDRGRLGSYEQYF. Drawing the rest from reference TRBV7-9 and TRBJ2-7, the complete variable domain is DTGVSQNPRHKITKRGQNVTFRCDPISEHNRLYWYRQTLGQGPEFLTYFQNEAQLEKSRLLSDRFSAERPKGSFSTLEIQRTEQGDSAMYLCASSPDRGRLGSYEQYFGPGTRLTVT.

The V gene is TRBV5-1, the J gene TRBJ2-7, with D perhaps TRBD1 (5 bases). The V gene lost 5 bases and the J gene lost 2 bases, with 11 bases spanning the gap. Germline V gives CDR1 SGHRS, CDR2 YFSETQ. The CDR3 consists of 13 residues. This chain's CDR3 is CASRLDTTYEQYF. Here the CDR3 DNA reads TGCGCCAGCAGGCTGGACACAACCTACGAGCAGTACTTC.

The chain has TRBV7-2 and TRBJ1-2; the D gene is possibly TRBD1 (5 bases). There are 13 residues in the CDR3. The germline V and J ends were trimmed by 5 bases and 1 base, with 8 bases remaining between them. Germline V CDR1 and CDR2: SGHTA, FQGNSA. The CDR3 spells CASSPQDNYGYTF. The CDR3 DNA reads TGTGCCAGCAGCCCACAGGATAACTATGGCTACACCTTC.

This clone was detected a few times. The chain joins TRBV18 to TRBJ2-1, with 11 bases matching TRBD2. With 3 bases clipped from V and 8 bases from J, the junction kept 12 bases outside the gene matches. Germline V gene sequence: CDR1 KGHSH, CDR2 LQKENI. The CDR3 contains 17 residues. The CDR3, as DNA: TGTGCCAGCTCACCGCCCCTCCCGGGACTAGCGGTTCATGAGCAGTTCTTC. Translation: CASSPPLPGLAVHEQFF.

This clone was detected once. This chain uses TRBV11-2 with TRBJ2-7; D call uncertain. Germline values: CDR1 SGHAT, CDR2 FQNNGV. With 0 bases removed from V and 4 bases from J, the gap between germline ends came to 4 bases. The CDR3 loop spans 12 amino acids. CDR3 coding DNA: TGTGCCAGCAGCTTAGAACGGTACGAGCAGTACTTC. It specifies CASSLERYEQYF.

The CDR3 DNA follows: TGTGCCAGCACCTCCTTGGACAGCTATGGCTACACCTTC. Amino acid sequence: CASTSLDSYGYTF. The V gene is TRBV11-3, the J gene TRBJ1-2, with D tentatively TRBD1 (6 bases). This CDR3 has 13 residues. Germline V gives CDR1 SGHNT, CDR2 YENEEA. V was pared by 7 bases and J by 4 bases, with 13 bases between.

The V call is TRBV12-3 or TRBV12-4, the J call TRBJ2-7; D possibly corresponds to TRBD2 (5 bases). The CDR3 is made up of 13 amino acids. V lost 8 bases and J lost 3, with 14 bases in between. Here the CDR3 reads CASHLGGGYEQYF. CDR3 DNA: TGTGCCAGCCACTTGGGCGGAGGCTACGAGCAGTACTTC.

This chain links TRBV10-3 with TRBJ2-1; 7 bases map to TRBD1. The length of the CDR3 is 16 residues. The V segment lost 10 bases and the J segment 6 bases; nucleotides outside the gene matches: 18. Germline values: CDR1 ENHRY, CDR2 SYGVKD. CDR3 DNA sequence: TGTGCCAGCCGGACACCGGGACAGCTAAACCCCAATGAGCAGTTCTTC. This encodes CASRTPGQLNPNEQFF.